This is a list of T cell receptor beta chains from one sample in a study of regulatory T cells in long-lasting Graves disease. TCRdb analysed the multiplex PCR reads with MiXCR anew, one entry per CDR3 protein. The data hold fewer than 350,000 distinct CDR3 sequences, with 15% to 20% observed a single time. Source: peripheral blood mononuclear cells (PBMCs), taken at new diagnosis, from a patient treated with antithyroid drugs. The origin of the receptors is a female donor with Graves disease. Each CDR3 is given without its conserved first and last residue. Clone size is stated in some rows and not others, as once, few, many or a class when expanded.

>TRBV27|many|TRBJ2-3|14
ASSLSLTRSTDTQY
>TRBV27|NA|TRBJ2-7|13
ASSLFYGRVGEQY
>TRBV20-1|NA|TRBJ1-4|12
SAPTTGVNEKLF
>TRBV9|NA|TRBJ2-3|15
ASSVDYEDWIRDTQY
>TRBV6-1|NA|TRBJ2-3|13
ASRVAGAVTDTQY
>TRBV24-1|many|TRBJ2-3|14
ATSAQGAGVPDTQY
>TRBV28|NA|TRBJ2-7|12
ASSPRTGWVEQY
>TRBV12-3/TRBV12-4|many|TRBJ2-1|14
ASSPKTGGFDNEQF
>TRBV6-4|few|TRBJ2-1|13
ASSEDSLLYNEQF
>TRBV18|many|TRBJ1-1|16
ASSPYRNLGWRNTEAF
>TRBV19|many|TRBJ2-1|17
ASSGTGTSFPGVKNEQF
>TRBV18|NA|TRBJ2-5|12
ASSPGAREETQY
>TRBV5-1|many|TRBJ2-5|14
ASSPREGYHQETQY
>TRBV5-1|many|TRBJ2-7|10
ASSAQGREQY
>TRBV18|NA|TRBJ2-1|15
ASSPALGAPLSNEQF
>TRBV11-1|NA|TRBJ2-7|13
ASMKGLAGDYEQY
>TRBV5-1|NA|TRBJ2-7|11
ASGRDRVYEQY
>TRBV6-5|many|TRBJ1-1|12
ASSYTLQDVKAF
>TRBV27|NA|TRBJ1-2|12
ASSWVPLREGYT
>TRBV2|few|TRBJ2-6|15
ASTQAGGPSGANVLT
>TRBV9|many|TRBJ2-6|16
ASSDPRDSSSGANVLT
>TRBV6-1|NA|TRBJ2-2|12
ASTRDGNTGELF
>TRBV11-2|many|TRBJ2-5|13
ASSAWGVLQETQY
>TRBV28|NA|TRBJ1-4|10
ASSGGQPAEF
>TRBV11-3|many|TRBJ2-7|13
ASSLDQTYSYEQY
>TRBV6-1|few|TRBJ1-1|11
ASQGSENTEAF